Sequencing of this T cell receptor beta chain was carried out in a study of T-cell memory formation after mild COVID-19 (dated by TCRdb to the early 2020s). Background for the entire study: TCR sequence clusters from the two donors were largely donor specific. Longitudinal TCRalpha and TCRbeta repertoire sequencing tracked T-cell clones expanding and contracting after mild COVID-19 in a couple of donors. The cohort was made up of two young adult volunteers, one female and one male, who were previously healthy.

Sequencing used an Illumina NovaSeq 6000. Using 5'RACE with constant-segment primers, TCRalpha and TCRbeta cDNA libraries were constructed, with sample barcodes and unique molecular identifiers added in the process. Trizol reagent was used to extract RNA from every sample. Amplification of the libraries took two PCR steps, and the second step added a second sample barcode plus Illumina TruSeq adapters. The libraries were sequenced on an Illumina NovaSeq using 2 x 150 bp paired-end reads. Concerning the study's data processing: With migec v1.2.7, reads were demultiplexed and then collapsed into UMI-guided consensus sequences. Using mixcr v2.1.11, the UMI consensuses were aligned to TRA and TRB V and J templates and assembled into clonotypes. Expanded or contracted clonotypes were those called significant by both edgeR and NoisET, with noise models trained on biological replicates. For edgeR calls, a false discovery rate-adjusted p below 0.01 and a log2 fold-change threshold of 1 were applied. As an exploratory analysis of dynamics, max-normalized trajectories of the 1000 most abundant clonotypes were examined by PCA with hierarchical clustering. Each responding clone was given a CD4 or CD8 phenotype based on the CD4+ and CD8+ repertoires, which had been sequenced separately. TCRdb reran the public reads through fastp at Q25 and MiXCR, keeping productive beta chains. A single entry per CDR3 protein holds the most common genes and DNA from its merged rows. These V and J calls rely on TCRdb rather than the paper's analysis. The sample records approximately 480,000 distinct CDR3 sequences, roughly 18% of which are singletons. The ten largest clones add up to about 12% of the sample.

General conclusions and limits of the study: Some responding clones were found in pre-infection memory, which suggests that pre-existing cross-reactive memory T cells took part in the SARS-CoV-2 response. The second-wave clones that peaked on day 37 were not confirmed to be SARS-CoV-2 specific. Clones contracting from day 15 to 85 had balanced CD4/CD8 phenotypes, while a second wave expanding from day 15 to 37 was biased towards CD4+. The study covered only a couple of mild cases, and larger cohorts including severe cases with pre-infection samples were considered necessary. Contracting CD4+ clones were found mainly in CM and EM memory subsets, while CD8+ clones were enriched in EMRA.

Ficoll-Paque density gradient centrifugation was the method used to isolate PBMCs. As for this clonotype: Its antigen is not yet known. Base quality data are lacking; no much larger clone is found one base away.

The sequencing input was PBMCs or a T cell subset sorted from them (not recorded which). The TCR comes from an adult woman who had mild COVID-19 (a few samples of this study predate the infection). The sample titles of this study are shuffled in the database, so cell type and time point are left out; the donor was told from shared clones.

The CDR3 reads as follows: CASSVGQSGSNEQFF. The DNA reads TGTGCCAGCAGTGTAGGTCAGTCGGGTTCCAATGAGCAGTTCTTC. The rearrangement combines TRBV6-4 with TRBJ2-1; the D gene cannot be resolved reliably. Trimming removed 4 bases from V and 6 bases from J, leaving 16 bases between the germline ends. In the germline V gene, CDR1 corresponds to MRHNA and CDR2 to SNTAGT. Measured from the cysteine to the phenylalanine, the CDR3 is 15 residues long. The CDR3 DNA has 45 bases and is translated from base 1.